This TCR beta chain is from a study of regulatory T cells in long-lasting Graves disease. Study-level results: Accuracy may have been reduced by the small sample size.

Arm-PCR of CDR3 regions with iRepertoire HTBI primers generated TCR beta libraries. TCRdb re-called the multiplex PCR reads with MiXCR, one entry per CDR3 protein. In the table there are 200,000 to 250,000 distinct CDR3 sequences, about 17% of which are singletons. The time point: newly diagnosed GD, antithyroid drugs for less than 3 months. RNA extracted from PBMCs served as the sequencing template. The patients included were those that came from an endocrinology department in Xi'an, China. This clonotype was observed at least ten times. Its antigen is not known. The TCR comes from a female donor with Graves disease. Sequencing used peripheral blood mononuclear cells (PBMCs), obtained at new diagnosis, from a patient treated with antithyroid drugs.

Here the CDR3 reads CASRHKTGYTF. In nucleotides, the CDR3 is TGTGCCAGCAGACACAAAACCGGCTACACCTTC. The chain couples TRBV3-1 to TRBJ1-2; no reliable D call. Per germline, CDR1 LGHDT and CDR2 YNNKEL (reference sequence). V lost 6 bases, J lost 8 bases, and 10 bases lay in between. CDR3 size: 11 residues.